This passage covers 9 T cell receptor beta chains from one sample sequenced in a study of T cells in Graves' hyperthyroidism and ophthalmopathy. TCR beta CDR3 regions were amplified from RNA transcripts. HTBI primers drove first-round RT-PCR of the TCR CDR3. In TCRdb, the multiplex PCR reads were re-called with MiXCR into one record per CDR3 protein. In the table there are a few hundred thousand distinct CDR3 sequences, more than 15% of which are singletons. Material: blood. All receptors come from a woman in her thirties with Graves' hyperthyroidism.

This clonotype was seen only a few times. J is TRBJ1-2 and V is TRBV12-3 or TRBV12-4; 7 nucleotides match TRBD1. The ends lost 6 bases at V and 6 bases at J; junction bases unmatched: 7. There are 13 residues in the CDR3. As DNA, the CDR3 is TGTGCCAGCAGCCAAACAGGGGACAATGGCTACACCTTC. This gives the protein CASSQTGDNGYTF.

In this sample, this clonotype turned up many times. The CDR3 DNA sequence: TGTGCCAGCAGTCCGGGACTAGCAAATGAGCAGTTCTTC. Amino acids: CASSPGLANEQFF. This chain connects TRBV11-2 to TRBJ2-1, with TRBD2 matching over 9 bases. Trimming at V came to 6 bases and at J to 7 bases, leaving 4 bases not matched to a gene. This CDR3 is 13 amino acids long. From germline, CDR1 is SGHAT and CDR2 FQNNGV.

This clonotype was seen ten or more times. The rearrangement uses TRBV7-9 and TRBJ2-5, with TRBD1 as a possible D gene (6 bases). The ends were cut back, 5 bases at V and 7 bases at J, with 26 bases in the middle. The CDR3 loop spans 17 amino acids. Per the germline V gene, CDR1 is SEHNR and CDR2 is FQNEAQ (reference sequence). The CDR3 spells CASSERSGPGELGTQYF. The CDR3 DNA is TGTGCCAGCAGCGAGAGGTCGGGGCCAGGGGAGTTGGGGACCCAGTACTTC.

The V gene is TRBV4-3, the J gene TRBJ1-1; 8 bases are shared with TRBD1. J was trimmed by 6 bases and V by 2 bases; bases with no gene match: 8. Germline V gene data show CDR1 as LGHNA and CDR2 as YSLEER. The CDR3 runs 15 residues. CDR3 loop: CASSQYQGAQAEAFF. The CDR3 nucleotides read TGCGCCAGCAGCCAATACCAGGGGGCGCAGGCTGAAGCTTTCTTT.

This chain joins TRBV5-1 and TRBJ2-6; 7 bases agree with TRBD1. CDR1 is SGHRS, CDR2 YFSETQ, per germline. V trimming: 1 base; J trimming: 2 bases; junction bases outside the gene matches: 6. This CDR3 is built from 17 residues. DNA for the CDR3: TGCGCCAGCAGCTTGACAGGGGTTTTTCCTGGGGCCAACGTCCTGACTTTC. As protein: CASSLTGVFPGANVLTF.

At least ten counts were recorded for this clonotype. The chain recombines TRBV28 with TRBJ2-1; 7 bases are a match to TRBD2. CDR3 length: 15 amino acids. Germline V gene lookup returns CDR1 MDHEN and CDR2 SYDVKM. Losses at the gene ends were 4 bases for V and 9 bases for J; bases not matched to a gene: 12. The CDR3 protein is CASSSRDYQRGEQFF. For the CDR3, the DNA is TGTGCCAGCAGTTCACGGGACTATCAGCGGGGTGAGCAGTTCTTC.

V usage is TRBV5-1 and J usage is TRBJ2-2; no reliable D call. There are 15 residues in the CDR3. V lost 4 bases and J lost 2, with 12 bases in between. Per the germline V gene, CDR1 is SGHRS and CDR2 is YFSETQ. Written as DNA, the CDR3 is TGCGCCAGCAGCCCAGATAGACCTAACACCGGGGAGCTGTTTTTT. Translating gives CASSPDRPNTGELFF.

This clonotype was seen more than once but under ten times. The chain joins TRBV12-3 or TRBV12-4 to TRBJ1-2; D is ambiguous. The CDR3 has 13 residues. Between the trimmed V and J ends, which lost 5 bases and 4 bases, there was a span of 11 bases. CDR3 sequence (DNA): TGTGCCAGCAGTGAAATGGCCTTCTATGGCTACACCTTC. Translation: CASSEMAFYGYTF.

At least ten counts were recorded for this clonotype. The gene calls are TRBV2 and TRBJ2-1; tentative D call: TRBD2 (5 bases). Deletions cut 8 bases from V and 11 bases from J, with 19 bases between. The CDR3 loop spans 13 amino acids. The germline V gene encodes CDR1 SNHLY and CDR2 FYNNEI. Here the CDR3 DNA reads TGTGCCAGCTCAAGTATTTCCGGGGTCCAGCAGTTCTTC. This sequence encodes CASSSISGVQQFF.